The 7 T cell receptor beta chains below come from one sample, sequenced in a study of cytomegalovirus exposure and HLA in healthy donors. Use of 60 Vbeta and 13 Jbeta primers characterized the PCR. Method: immunoSEQ multiplex PCR; TCRdb's copy keeps in-frame clones and lacks some. The profile covers about 180,000 clones, with over 75% appearing a single time and 2.4% taken by the ten largest. Source material: PBMCs. These receptors were obtained from a man aged 55 to 70 in good health and CMV-seronegative.

The rearrangement uses TRBV4-2 and TRBJ2-5; a possible D gene is TRBD2 (6 bases). CDR3 size: 14 residues. The V end lost 1 base, the J end lost 1 base, and 7 bases lay between the germline ends. The germline V gene encodes CDR1 LGHNA and CDR2 YNFKEQ. CDR3 nucleotide sequence: TGTGCCAGCAGCCAAGTGGGGGGCCAAGAGACCCAGTACTTC. Translating it yields CASSQVGGQETQYF.

This CDR3 is CASSLTGIDTEAFF. Written as DNA, the CDR3 is TGCGCCAGCAGCTTGACAGGGATAGACACTGAAGCTTTCTTT. The chain combines TRBV5-1 with TRBJ1-1; maybe TRBD1 (6 bases). The CDR3 runs to 14 residues. V gave up 1 base and J gave up 3 bases, with 10 bases separating them. Germline CDR1 and CDR2: SGHRS and YFSETQ.

The chain couples TRBV2 to TRBJ1-3; D call uncertain. In germline, CDR1 is SNHLY, CDR2 FYNNEI. Trimming took off 6 bases at V and 2 bases at J, with 8 bases between the two ends. The CDR3 totals 13 residues. The CDR3 here is CASSLTPGNTIYF. DNA of the CDR3: TGTGCCAGCAGCCTGACACCTGGAAACACCATATATTTT.

This chain uses TRBV19 with TRBJ2-3; a weak D match, TRBD2 (7 bases). V gave up 10 bases and J gave up 6 bases, with 23 bases separating them. The CDR3 runs to 15 residues. Germline assignment: CDR1 LNHDA and CDR2 SQIVND (reference sequence). The CDR3 loop reads CATTLGGGGGDTQYF. The CDR3 DNA sequence: TGTGCCACCACACTTGGGGGCGGGGGCGGGGATACGCAGTATTTT. The full variable domain, rest sourced from reference TRBV19 and TRBJ2-3, is DGGITQSPKYLFRKEGQNVTLSCEQNLNHDAMYWYRQDPGQGLRLIYYSQIVNDFQKGDIAEGYSVSREKKESFPLTVTSAQKNPTAFYLCATTLGGGGGDTQYFGPGTRLTVL.

The chain combines TRBV7-9 with TRBJ2-1, with D possibly being TRBD2 (6 bases). Trimming stripped 4 bases from V and 6 bases from J, with 16 bases between. The germline CDR1 and CDR2 sequences are SEHNR and FQNEAQ (reference sequence). The CDR3 has 15 residues. This CDR3 is CASSSGTGSSNEQFF. The CDR3 region has the DNA TGTGCCAGCAGCTCCGGGACTGGGAGCTCCAATGAGCAGTTCTTC.

V is TRBV6-5 and J is TRBJ1-6; 7 nucleotides match TRBD1. The V and J ends lost 6 bases and 7 bases, in that order; junction bases with no gene match: 6. Germline V gene lookup returns CDR1 MNHEY and CDR2 SVGAGI. This CDR3 is 14 amino acids long. The CDR3 protein is CASSRDRVNSPLHF. The CDR3 nucleotides are TGTGCCAGCAGCCGAGACAGGGTGAATTCACCCCTCCACTTT.

This sequence joins TRBV10-3 and TRBJ2-7, with 11 bases identical to TRBD2. Per the germline V gene, CDR1 is ENHRY and CDR2 is SYGVKD. Trimming cost V 2 bases and J 2 bases; bases outside gene matches: 5. CDR3 length: 16 amino acids. CDR3 in DNA: TGTGCCATCAGTGAGCAGCTAGCGGGGGGAACCTACGAGCAGTACTTC. This translates into CAISEQLAGGTYEQYF.